This TCR beta chain was captured by sequencing in a study of cytomegalovirus exposure and HLA in healthy donors. Study at large: In an earlier analysis, approximately 120 million unique TCR beta sequences were found from 150 million to 200 million T cells. Among several hundred genotyped donors, around 80% fell in the Caucasian-associated ancestry cluster.

V lost 2 bases and J 0 bases, leaving 21 bases between the germline ends. CDR3 size: 18 residues. Per germline, CDR1 SQVTM and CDR2 ANQGSEA. PCR employed 60 Vbeta and 13 Jbeta primers. In the original workflow: Later, an analysis found 80 million or so unique TCR beta chains, and 8.5 million to 14 million of these were shared. The assay was immunoSEQ multiplex PCR, and TCRdb's table has in-frame clones only and misses some. V, J and clone size were drawn from that table, and D and trimming were deduced from the DNA. Found here are around 150,000 clones, roughly four fifths of them singletons; the top ten hold 4.1%. As to this clone: The antigen is unknown.

Study-wide results and caveats: Certain sequence variants were highly shared and formed a cluster, and this cluster was likely a sequencing artifact.

Sequenced material: PBMCs. V is TRBV29-1 and J is TRBJ2-3; TRBD2 is a possible D gene (7 bases). The source of this sequence is a man aged 50 to 60 in good health and CMV-seropositive. The CDR3 here is CSVETLRDGGPSTDTQYF. The CDR3 DNA reads as TGCAGCGTTGAAACCCTCCGTGACGGGGGGCCTAGCACAGATACGCAGTATTTT.